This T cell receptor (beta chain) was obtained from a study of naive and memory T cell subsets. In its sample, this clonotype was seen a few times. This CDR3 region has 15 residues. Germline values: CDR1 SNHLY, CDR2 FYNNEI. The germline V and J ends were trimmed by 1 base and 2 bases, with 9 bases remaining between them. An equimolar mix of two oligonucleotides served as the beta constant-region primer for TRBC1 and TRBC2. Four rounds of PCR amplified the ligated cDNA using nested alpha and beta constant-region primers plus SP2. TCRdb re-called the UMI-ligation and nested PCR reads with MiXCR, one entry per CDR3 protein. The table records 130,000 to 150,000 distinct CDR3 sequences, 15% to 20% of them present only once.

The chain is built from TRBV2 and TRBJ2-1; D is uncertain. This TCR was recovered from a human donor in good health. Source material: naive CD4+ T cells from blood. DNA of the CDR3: TGTGCCAGCAGTGAAGGGTCAGGAACCTACAATGAGCAGTTCTTC. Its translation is CASSEGSGTYNEQFF.